These 13 T cell receptor beta chains were all obtained from the same sample, sequenced in a study of OX40 agonist ivuxolimab in advanced cancers. Clones were sequenced by immunoSEQ multiplex PCR, and TCRdb holds only the in-frame ones, with some missing. The table shows 74,000 or so clones, with roughly 90% occurring only once. The sequenced sample was CD4+ or CD8+ T cells sorted from blood, obtained in a trial of the OX40 agonist ivuxolimab. These receptors all come from an adult with an advanced solid tumor such as melanoma, head and neck, liver or kidney cancer.

The chain recombines TRBV29-1 with TRBJ1-3; tentative D call: TRBD1 (5 bases). V shed 5 bases and J shed 4 bases, with 9 bases lying between them. This CDR3 has 12 amino acids. Germline assignment: CDR1 SQVTM and CDR2 ANQGSEA. Here the CDR3 DNA reads TGCAGCGTTCAGGGAGTAGGAAACACCATATATTTT. The encoded protein is CSVQGVGNTIYF.

The gene calls are TRBV18 and TRBJ2-7, with D unresolved. The CDR3 loop spans 13 amino acids. V was trimmed by 0 bases and J by 2 bases, leaving 5 bases between them. In germline, CDR1 is KGHSH, CDR2 LQKENI. The CDR3, as DNA: TGTGCCAGCTCACCACCGGAAACCTACGAGCAGTACTTC. Translated: CASSPPETYEQYF.

This chain joins TRBV9 and TRBJ2-2; TRBD1 matches at 7 bases. Germline V gives CDR1 SGDLS, CDR2 YYNGEE. The CDR3 runs to 17 residues. Germline trimming cut 3 bases from V and 4 bases from J; bases unmatched to any gene: 12. The CDR3 coding sequence is TGTGCCAGCAGCGCCTCAGGGGGATGGGGTGGCACCGGGGAGCTGTTTTTT. Amino acid sequence: CASSASGGWGGTGELFF.

The chain carries TRBV5-1 and TRBJ2-7, with 7 bases matching TRBD1. The CDR3 covers 17 residues. J was trimmed by 5 bases and V by 3 bases; bases with no gene match: 17. Germline V gene sequence: CDR1 SGHRS, CDR2 YFSETQ. CDR3 DNA: TGCGCCAGCAGCTCGACCCTCGGCGACAGGGTCATTAACGAGCAGTACTTC. Residues: CASSSTLGDRVINEQYF.

The V gene is TRBV18, the J gene TRBJ1-2; D is possibly TRBD1 (5 bases). The CDR3 runs to 14 residues. The V gene's germline CDR1 is KGHSH and CDR2 LQKENI. Trimming took off 3 bases at V and 3 bases at J, with 11 bases between the two ends. The DNA of the CDR3 is TGTGCCAGCTCACCGGGACGGCTTGACTATGGCTACACCTTC. Amino acid sequence: CASSPGRLDYGYTF.

As to this clone: Other DNA sequences in the sample encode the same CDR3. This rearrangement joins TRBV4-1 to TRBJ1-2, with D uncertain. The ends were cut back, 1 base at V and 2 bases at J, with 2 bases in the middle. The germline gives CDR1 MGHRA, CDR2 YSYEKL. There are 12 residues in the CDR3. The CDR3 region is CASSQGNYGYTF. The CDR3 bases are TGCGCCAGCAGCCAAGGAAACTATGGCTACACCTTC.

V and J are TRBV6-1 and TRBJ2-1; 7 bases are shared with TRBD1. This CDR3 spans 14 amino acids. V gave up 8 bases and J gave up 4 bases; unmatched junction bases: 8. Germline assignment: CDR1 MNHNS and CDR2 SASEGT. The CDR3, as DNA: TGTGCCAGCGGAGAACAGGGGCGGTACAATGAGCAGTTCTTC. Amino acid sequence: CASGEQGRYNEQFF.

This clone has a single count. J is TRBJ2-5 and V is TRBV5-5, with D perhaps being TRBD1 or TRBD2 (6 bases each). This CDR3 is built from 14 residues. Trimming left V 0 bases short and J 5 bases short, with 11 bases between. Germline loops: CDR1 SGHKS, CDR2 YYEKEE (reference sequence). CDR3 sequence reads: CASSLGPGAETQYF. CDR3 DNA: TGTGCCAGCAGCTTGGGGCCGGGGGCGGAGACCCAGTACTTC.

The chain carries TRBV19 and TRBJ2-7, with D unclear. Germline loops: CDR1 LNHDA, CDR2 SQIVND (reference sequence). The CDR3 consists of 13 residues. Deletions cut 6 bases from V and 6 bases from J, with 15 bases between. The CDR3 region has the DNA TGTGCCAGTAGGGGCCAGGTCGGCGGCGAGCAGTACTTC. Amino acids: CASRGQVGGEQYF.

The rearrangement joins TRBV5-8 to TRBJ1-5, with D maybe TRBD1 (6 bases). Germline loops: CDR1 SGHTS, CDR2 YDEGEE. Between the trimmed V and J ends, which lost 3 bases and 6 bases, there was a span of 13 bases. This CDR3 contains 14 residues. CDR3 sequence: CASSSEGGGQPQHF. In DNA, the CDR3 is TGTGCCAGCAGCTCCGAGGGGGGAGGTCAGCCCCAGCATTTT.

This sequence joins TRBV11-2 and TRBJ2-5; D may be TRBD2 (7 bases). This CDR3 comprises 16 residues. The germline V gene has CDR1 SGHAT and CDR2 FQNNGV. The germline V and J ends were trimmed by 0 bases and 4 bases, with 15 bases remaining between them. The CDR3 DNA reads as TGTGCCAGCAGCTTAGAGGCGGGGGCGCCTCGAGAGACCCAGTACTTC. Amino acids: CASSLEAGAPRETQYF. The complete variable domain, with remaining parts taken from reference TRBV11-2 and TRBJ2-5, reads EAGVAQSPRYKIIEKRQSVAFWCNPISGHATLYWYQQILGQGPKLLIQFQNNGVVDDSQLPKDRFSAERLKGVDSTLKIQPAKLEDSAVYLCASSLEAGAPRETQYFGPGTRLLVL.

The chain couples TRBV11-2 to TRBJ2-7, with unresolved D. CDR3 length: 14 amino acids. The V end was cut by 0 bases, the J end by 2 bases, with 8 bases between. Germline V CDR1 and CDR2: SGHAT, FQNNGV. DNA of the CDR3: TGTGCCAGCAGCTTAGACTTTTCAACCTACGAGCAGTACTTC. It translates to CASSLDFSTYEQYF. The whole variable domain, filled in from reference TRBV11-2 and TRBJ2-7, reads EAGVAQSPRYKIIEKRQSVAFWCNPISGHATLYWYQQILGQGPKLLIQFQNNGVVDDSQLPKDRFSAERLKGVDSTLKIQPAKLEDSAVYLCASSLDFSTYEQYFGPGTRLTVT.

CDR3 region: CASSFSARETQYF. For the CDR3, the DNA is TGCGCCAGCAGCTTTTCCGCTCGGGAGACCCAGTACTTC. This chain links TRBV5-1 with TRBJ2-5; D not resolved. CDR1 is SGHRS and CDR2 is YFSETQ in the germline V gene. This CDR3 is 13 amino acids long. The V end lost 2 bases, the J end lost 5 bases, and 10 bases lay between the germline ends.